This record concerns one TCR beta chain sequence. V dropped 3 bases and J dropped 4 bases, with 13 bases sitting between them. Germline V gene sequence: CDR1 SGHTA, CDR2 FQGNSA. The CDR3 is 15 residues long. This sample was included in a study of blood T cell repertoires in COVID-19. Under the authors' procedure: From reference gene primer amplification, estimates of nucleated cell counts were derived. Sequencing used immunoSEQ multiplex PCR; TCRdb keeps in-frame clones, though not all of them. The DNA was the basis for D and trimming; V, J and clone size are from that table. The sample includes roughly 250,000 clones, around 80% of them seen just once.

Specimen: peripheral blood. J is TRBJ1-3 and V is TRBV7-2; maybe TRBD1 (5 bases). The clonotype originates from a man aged 35 to 55 with active or convalescent COVID-19. For the CDR3, the DNA is TGTGCCAGCAGCTTCTCGGGGGTGAGGGGAAACACCATATATTTT. Translated, it gives CASSFSGVRGNTIYF.